These T cell receptor beta chains were read from a single sample in a study of shared clonotypes between healthy human individuals. Assay used: immunoSEQ multiplex PCR; TCRdb lists only in-frame clones, some missing. Among about a million clones listed, 70% to 80% were seen once. Specimen: memory CD4+ T cells from PBMCs. These receptors were collected from a man between 18 and 29 years old in good health. Some clones in this sample may be carry-over from other donors' samples. The CDR3 runs from the conserved cysteine through the conserved F or W. Fields, in order: D gene, J gene, V gene, clone size, CDR3 DNA, CDR3 protein. The D gene is left open where the match is weak. Size tells how often a clone was seen (once, few, many) or the class of an expanded clone, and some rows leave it out.

-	TRBJ1-2	TRBV28	-	TGTGCCAGCAGTTTACCACTAACGATGGCAGGGGTCTTTGGCTACACCTTC	CASSLPLTMAGVFGYTF
TRBD2	TRBJ2-7	TRBV11-2	-	TGTGCCAGCAGCTTAATGGCTAGCGGGATAAACGAGCAGTACTTC	CASSLMASGINEQYF
-	TRBJ1-5	TRBV28	-	TGTGCCAGCAGACGGGGGATCCGTAGCAATCAGCCCCAGCATTTT	CASRRGIRSNQPQHF
-	TRBJ1-1	TRBV2	-	TGTGCCAGCAGTGGGCAGAACACTGAAGCTTTCTTT	CASSGQNTEAFF
-	TRBJ2-3	TRBV9	-	TGTGCCAGCAGCGTTGGGACTTCCACAGATACGCAGTATTTT	CASSVGTSTDTQYF
-	TRBJ2-7	TRBV25-1	-	TGTGCCAGCAGTCAGCAGGGACCTGGAAAGCAGTACTTC	CASSQQGPGKQYF
-	TRBJ2-7	TRBV7-9	-	TGTGCCAGCAGTTGGACTACCTTACACTACGAGCAGTACTTC	CASSWTTLHYEQYF
TRBD2	TRBJ2-7	TRBV7-2	-	TGTGCCAGCAGCTTGGGCCCTAGCGGGGGATTCTACGAGCAGTACTTC	CASSLGPSGGFYEQYF
-	TRBJ1-1	TRBV6-6	-	TGTGCCAGCAGATCCGCGGAAAGGGGAAACGCTGAAGCTTTCTTT	CASRSAERGNAEAFF
-	TRBJ1-2	TRBV5-1	-	TGCGCCAGCAGCTTGGAGCCGGCTGGGGTTAATGGCTACACCTTC	CASSLEPAGVNGYTF
TRBD1	TRBJ2-5	TRBV2	-	TGTGCCAGCACCCCATTGACAGGGCAAGAGACCCAGTACTTC	CASTPLTGQETQYF
-	TRBJ1-4	TRBV28	-	TGTGCCAGCAGTTTATCCCGAAAACTGTTTTTT	CASSLSRKLFF
TRBD2	TRBJ2-2	TRBV7-9	few	TGTGCCAGCAGCCCCCCCCTACTAGCGGGAGACACCGGGGAGCTGTTTTTT	CASSPPLLAGDTGELFF
TRBD2	TRBJ2-3	TRBV5-4	few	TGTGCCAGCAGCTCGAGACTAGCGGGAGTGGCAGATACGCAGTATTTT	CASSSRLAGVADTQYF
-	TRBJ1-2	TRBV6-6	-	TGTGCCAGCTTTTCTTTAGGAGCAAACTATGGCTACACCTTC	CASFSLGANYGYTF
-	TRBJ2-1	TRBV7-9	-	TGTGCCAGCAGCTTAGAGCGAGGGGATGAGCAGTTCTTC	CASSLERGDEQFF
-	TRBJ2-1	TRBV7-2	-	TGTGCCAGCTCCATCCGGGGGTACAATGAGCAGTTCTTC	CASSIRGYNEQFF
TRBD1	TRBJ1-2	TRBV5-1	many	TGCGCCAGCAGCTTGGTAGCAGGGGGCGGCTATGGCTACACCTTC	CASSLVAGGGYGYTF
TRBD2	TRBJ2-5	TRBV4-1	-	TGCGCCAGCAGCCAGCTAGCGGGAGTGGAGACCCAGTACTTC	CASSQLAGVETQYF
TRBD2	TRBJ2-1	TRBV7-3	-	TGTGCCAGCAGCTCGTCCGGGCTAGCGGGAAACTTTGAGCAGTTCTTC	CASSSSGLAGNFEQFF
-	TRBJ1-1	TRBV7-3	once	TGTGCCAGGGATAGAGGCTGTTACACTGAAGCTTTCTTT	CARDRGCYTEAFF
-	TRBJ1-2	TRBV19	-	TGTGCCAGTAGTATATCGGGGGGCGCGTACTATGGCTACACCTTC	CASSISGGAYYGYTF
-	TRBJ2-1	TRBV5-1	once	TGCGCCAGCAGACCGGGGGCTAGCGGAAATGAGCAGTTCTTC	CASRPGASGNEQFF
-	TRBJ1-5	TRBV27	-	TGTGCCAGCAGTTTGAACTACTATCAGCCCCAGCATTTT	CASSLNYYQPQHF
TRBD2	TRBJ2-3	TRBV29-1	once	TGCAGCGTTGTATCCGCGGGAGTGACAGATACGCAGTATTTT	CSVVSAGVTDTQYF
TRBD2	TRBJ2-1	TRBV5-1	-	TGCGCCAGCAGCTTGGGACTAGCGGACACCAATGAGCAGTTCTTC	CASSLGLADTNEQFF
TRBD1	TRBJ1-2	TRBV4-1	-	TGCGCCAGCAGCCAGGGACAGGGCTACGGCTACACCTTC	CASSQGQGYGYTF
-	TRBJ2-1	TRBV11-2	few	TGTGCCAGCAGCTGGGACGGGTACAATGAGCAGTTCTTC	CASSWDGYNEQFF
TRBD2	TRBJ2-1	TRBV7-2	-	TGTGCCAGCAGCTTATTCCTAGCGGGTGCAGGCAATGAGCAGTTCTTC	CASSLFLAGAGNEQFF
-	TRBJ1-2	TRBV6-5	-	TGTGCCAGCAGTGCCTACAGGGTTGGCTACACCTTC	CASSAYRVGYTF
TRBD2	TRBJ2-2	TRBV12-5	-	TGTGCTAGTGGTTACGGGACTAGCGGGAGAAACACCGGGGAGCTGTTTTTT	CASGYGTSGRNTGELFF
-	TRBJ1-1	TRBV28	-	TGTGCCAGCCTACAGAACACTGAAGCTTTCTTT	CASLQNTEAFF
-	TRBJ1-3	TRBV11-2	-	TGTGCCAGCAGCTTAGCCGGGGGAAGCACCATATATTTT	CASSLAGGSTIYF
-	TRBJ2-1	TRBV10-3	-	TGTGCCATCAGTGAATCGGCGTCCTACAATGAGCAGTTCTTC	CAISESASYNEQFF
-	TRBJ2-7	TRBV9	few	TGTGCCAGCAGCAAAACAGGGAGGGGAACCGATTACGAGCAGTACTTC	CASSKTGRGTDYEQYF
-	TRBJ2-1	TRBV11-2	-	TGTGCCAGCAGCTTACCCGACGTGGATGAGCAGTTCTTC	CASSLPDVDEQFF
-	TRBJ2-7	TRBV14	-	TGTGCCAGCAGCCGGACGGATTACGAGCAGTACTTC	CASSRTDYEQYF
-	TRBJ1-2	TRBV30	-	TGTGCCTGGAGTCTTGGGGGAGCTAACTATGGCTACACCTTC	CAWSLGGANYGYTF
TRBD1	TRBJ1-2	TRBV9	few	TGTGCCAGCAGCGTGGGACAGGGGAGCTATGGCTACACCTTC	CASSVGQGSYGYTF
-	TRBJ1-2	TRBV2	-	TGTGCCAGCAGTGAGAGCGCGGTCCATTATGGCTACACCTTC	CASSESAVHYGYTF
-	TRBJ2-2	TRBV7-9	-	TGTGCCAGCAGCTTAAGGAGGACGGAGAACACCGGGGAGCTGTTTTTT	CASSLRRTENTGELFF
-	TRBJ2-5	TRBV12-2	once	TGTGCAAGTCGCTTAGCTTTCGGGCTAGCGGGAGGGCAAAGACAAGAGACCCAGTACTTC	CASRLAFGLAGGQRQETQYF
TRBD2	TRBJ2-7	TRBV5-1	once	TGCGCCAGCAGCTTGGCTCTAGCGGGAATCAACGAGCAGTACTTC	CASSLALAGINEQYF
-	TRBJ2-3	TRBV7-9	-	TGTGCCAGCACCCCCGGGGATACGCAGTATTTT	CASTPGDTQYF
-	TRBJ1-5	TRBV28	-	TGTGCCAGCAGTTTAAAGTCGTCTGGCGGGCCGGGCAATCAGCCCCAGCATTTT	CASSLKSSGGPGNQPQHF
-	TRBJ1-4	TRBV7-9	-	TGTGCCAGCAGCTCCTTGGGGGGGGCAGGTGAAAAACTGTTTTTT	CASSSLGGAGEKLFF
TRBD1	TRBJ2-4	TRBV7-9	-	TGTGCCAGCAGCTTAGGGACAGGGTTATCCAAAAACATTCAGTACTTC	CASSLGTGLSKNIQYF
-	TRBJ1-1	TRBV7-9	-	TGTGCCAGCAGCTGGGACATTGGGAACACTGAAGCTTTCTTT	CASSWDIGNTEAFF